The sequence of this T cell receptor (beta chain) was determined in a study of cytomegalovirus exposure and HLA in healthy donors (TCRdb year 2017). At the level of the whole study: An earlier analysis of approximately 640 of the donors reported about 290 Gb of sequence data and some 120 million unique TCR beta sequences from about 200 million T cells. An early release covering roughly 580 HLA-typed donors comprised about 300 gigabases of sequencing data and 65 million to 100 million unique TCR sequences. The genetic ancestry cluster associated with self-reported Caucasian donors included over 80% of the approximately 410 genotyped donors. The study aimed to test whether cataloging public T cell receptors could reveal signatures of past pathogen exposure. The study profiled the T cell repertoires of more than 500 subjects by immunosequencing and related them to cytomegalovirus serostatus. Besides the first cohort of 500 to 700 subjects, a separate validation cohort made up of 120 different subjects was used. High-throughput TCR immunosequencing, statistical association of individual TCRs with disease status, and machine learning were combined to predict cytomegalovirus infection status. A later analysis re-analyzed previously published TCR beta repertoires from roughly 690 donors and added high-resolution HLA genotyping to study TCR occurrence patterns. Rather than using new phenotypic data, the later analysis identified candidate immune exposures from TCR beta sequences and from how often those sequences occurred across donors. To decide whether each TCR beta V gene segment behaved as functional or pseudogenic, an earlier analysis of approximately 620 of the donors relied on high-throughput TCR beta sequencing. Donor age, sex, ethnicity and CMV serostatus were compiled together with the repertoire data. In a later genetic analysis, genome-wide SNP genotypes for about three fifths of the roughly 670 donors were used, and that subset was treated as a discovery cohort. Every discovery cohort repertoire had been produced on one sequencing platform. HLA typing included class I and class II loci at four-digit resolution. Typing coverage differed by locus: A, B, C, DRB1 and DQB1 were typed in about 620-640 donors, DQA1 in about 500, DPA1 in 600 to 610, and DPB1 in about 450. Roughly 5 DR-DQ haplotypes were handled as single units for association and clustering because linkage in the cohort was strong. On average, 235,054 unique TCR beta nucleotide sequences were sequenced per donor among about 400 genotyped donors of the cohort, with roughly 20% of those sequences being non-productive. What the work shows at the level of the full study, not this receptor alone: Strong co-occurrence of HLA alleles, especially DR and DQ, made assigning TCR associations to individual alleles difficult. Roughly uniform sequencing depth across donors was assumed in presence/absence analyses, although this assumption may not hold. Three of the identified cytomegalovirus-associated TCR beta chains were confirmed in vitro to be specific for cytomegalovirus antigens. Correlated functional status among segregating V segments might be attributable to linkage disequilibrium, but an unknown experimental factor could not be ruled out. Specific HLA alleles were associated with about 17,000 TCR beta sequences at a false discovery rate of 0.05 in a later analysis. CMV serostatus was the only immune exposure information available for the cohort. In a later analysis, the rate of TCR association differed among HLA loci, with DRB1 alleles having the most associated TCRs and HLA-C alleles having the fewest. According to a later analysis, parvovirus B19, influenza, CMV and Epstein-Barr virus appeared linked to several top co-occurrence clusters. In a later analysis, most CMV-associated TCR beta chains were found to appear HLA-restricted, with HLA associations seemingly driven largely by CMV exposure. In an earlier analysis of a few hundred of the donors, most TCR beta V segments were observed in productive rearrangements about 90% or about 30% of the time, broadly matching IMGT annotations. According to a later genetic analysis, donors in an Asian-associated ancestry cluster had fewer N-insertions in productive TCRs than the roughly 660-donor mean. Because HLA typing was unavailable for some donors at each locus, only the typed subset was used in association tests. A cluster of highly shared sequence variants was judged likely to be a technical artifact of the sequencing pipeline. In a later analysis, HLA-associated TCR beta chains were found to be more clonally expanded and to have lower generation probabilities than equally common non-associated chains. A total of some 180 TCR beta chains were listed by the study as associated with cytomegalovirus. In a later genetic analysis, a missense DCLRE1C variant was associated with V-gene and J-gene trimming of TCR beta chains, and the association was replicated in an independent cohort. A further reported finding was that TCR beta sequences accurately predicted the HLA-A and HLA-B alleles for most subjects in the first cohort. It was suggested by the authors that the approach could potentially be generalized to other disease states and immunological phenotypes. In this cohort, only TCR beta chains were sequenced, and detectable features were limited by the absence of alpha or paired-chain data. Most TCR sequences were observed very rarely across donors, whereas some public TCRs were present in many individuals. In both the original and validation cohorts, the classifier was reported to diagnose cytomegalovirus status with high specificity and sensitivity. Some IMGT-functional V segments, including TRBV6-2 and TRBV6-3, could not be distinguished by the 87-base-pair reads and were therefore excluded. The earlier analysis of a few hundred of the donors excluded about 16 rarely observed V segments, including chromosome 9 orphons, because counts were too low.

In total, approximately 700 healthy bone marrow donors made up the cohort. All cohort members were sampled while nominally healthy, although unrecorded immune exposures were likely present. The donor tested CMV seronegative and was one of the 352 seronegative cohort members. A peripheral blood sample was provided by each donor, and peripheral blood mononuclear cells were used for TCR beta sequencing. Genomic DNA was extracted from the blood cell samples with the Qiagen DNeasy Blood Extraction Kit. The CDR3 goes from the cysteine to the phenylalanine over 14 residues. The sequence is cut down to CDR3 DNA, 42 bases in frame from base 1. CDR1 and CDR2 are drawn from the germline V gene: MGHRA, YSYEKL. The V end gives up 10 bases and the J end 1 base, leaving 6 bases in the junction not matched to a gene. The protocol used for the library was the immunoSEQ multiplex PCR assay. A mixture of 60 forward primers for TCR Vbeta segments and 13 reverse primers for TCR Jbeta segments was used in the multiplex PCR. Amplification of the CDR3 region of rearranged TCR beta genes was performed with a multiplex PCR assay on genomic DNA. On the Illumina HiSeq System, the amplified TCR beta libraries were sequenced as 87-base-pair reads. For the original study's pipeline: Across the 666 repertoires, a later analysis counted 78 million or so unique TCR beta chains, 9.5 million to 12 million of which were shared by at least two donors. Raw reads were error-corrected and collapsed into unique sequences by a nearest-neighbor algorithm in which closely related sequences were merged to remove PCR and sequencing errors. To assign V, D and J gene segments, CDR3 sequences were aligned to IMGT reference sequences. For a sequence to be retained, at least a six-nucleotide match to both a V gene segment and a J gene segment was required. A rearrangement was called productive if the CDR3 had no stop codons and remained in frame with V and J, and every other rearrangement was called non-productive. CDR3 was defined by IMGT convention, running from the second conserved V-encoded cysteine to the conserved J-encoded phenylalanine. In an earlier analysis of around 570 of the donors, sequences lacking an unambiguous match to a single V gene segment were excluded. In an earlier analysis of 587 of the donors, V segments were called functional above 56.7% productive rearrangements and were called segregating when the between-donor standard deviation exceeded 5%. A statistical classification framework was built to diagnose cytomegalovirus status from the catalog of TCR beta chain sequences. In a later analysis, V and J genes were assigned by comparing TCR nucleotide sequences against IMGT/GENE-DB human TR gene sequences. In a later analysis, CDR3 sequences and most-parsimonious VDJ recombination scenarios were assigned using the TCRdist pipeline. In a later analysis, every TCR beta chain was defined by the combination of its CDR3 amino acid sequence and its V-gene family, and reads without a unique V-gene family were dropped. To address suspected cross-contamination and a sequencing artifact, a later analysis removed around 590 highly shared, low-generation-probability nucleotide sequences. For each public chain, a later analysis derived a clonal expansion index from normalized ranks of inferred template counts within each repertoire. A later analysis computed generation probabilities with a VDJ recombination model fitted to out-of-frame rearrangements, and checked the results against IGoR. Hypergeometric tests were used in a later analysis to score TCR-TCR, TCR-HLA and TCR-CMV co-occurrence, with a repertoire-size bias correction applied to the TCR pairs. To estimate false discovery rates, a later analysis permuted the HLA or CMV assignments 20 times. In a later analysis, co-occurring TCRs were grouped with DBSCAN, and TCRdist sequence similarity was added when clustering was performed within HLA-allele-positive subsets. Repertoires with fewer than 30,000 or more than 120,000 public chains were left out of co-occurrence clustering, as were a few repertoires with anomalous nucleotide sharing. TCRdb took over this immuneACCESS table, retaining in-frame rearrangements with V and J assigned. Such tables are incomplete; in checked studies, under half of the missing clones stem from an unresolved V gene, and the remainder is unexplained. D and trimming come from the DNA, and the V and J calls and clone size come from that table. This sample's table lists 55,000 to 65,000 clones. Roughly 4% of the sample is held by the ten biggest clonotypes.

About this clone: What antigen it recognizes has not been identified.

The material sequenced was PBMCs. The TCR comes from a woman aged 18-29 years in good health and CMV-seronegative. The chain couples TRBV4-1 to TRBJ2-3, with 9 bases aligning to TRBD2. The CDR3 has the sequence CATAGGPGTDTQYF. The DNA is TGCGCCACGGCGGGGGGGCCCGGCACAGATACGCAGTATTTT.